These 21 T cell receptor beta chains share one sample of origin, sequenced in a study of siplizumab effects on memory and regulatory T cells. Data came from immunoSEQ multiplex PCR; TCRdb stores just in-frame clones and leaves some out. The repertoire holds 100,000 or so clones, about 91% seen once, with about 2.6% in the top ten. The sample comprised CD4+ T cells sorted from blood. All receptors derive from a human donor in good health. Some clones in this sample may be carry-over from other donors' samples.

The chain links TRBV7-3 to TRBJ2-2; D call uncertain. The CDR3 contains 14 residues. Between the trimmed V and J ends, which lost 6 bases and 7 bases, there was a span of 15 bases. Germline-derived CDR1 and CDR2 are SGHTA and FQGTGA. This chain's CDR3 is CASRIGVLSGELFF. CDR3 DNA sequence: TGTGCCAGCAGGATCGGAGTGCTTAGCGGGGAGCTGTTTTTT.

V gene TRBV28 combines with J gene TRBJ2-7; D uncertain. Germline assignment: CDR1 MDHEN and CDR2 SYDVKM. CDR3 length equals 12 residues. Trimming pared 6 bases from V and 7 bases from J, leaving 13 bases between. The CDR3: CASRLSEGEQYF. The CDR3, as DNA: TGTGCCAGCAGACTCTCCGAAGGGGAGCAGTACTTC.

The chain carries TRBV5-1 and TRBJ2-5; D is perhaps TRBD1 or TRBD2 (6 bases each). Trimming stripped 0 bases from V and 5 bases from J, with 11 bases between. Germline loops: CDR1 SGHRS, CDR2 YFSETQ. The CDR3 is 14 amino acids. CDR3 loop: CASSLGQGRETQYF. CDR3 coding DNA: TGCGCCAGCAGCTTGGGCCAGGGGAGGGAGACCCAGTACTTC.

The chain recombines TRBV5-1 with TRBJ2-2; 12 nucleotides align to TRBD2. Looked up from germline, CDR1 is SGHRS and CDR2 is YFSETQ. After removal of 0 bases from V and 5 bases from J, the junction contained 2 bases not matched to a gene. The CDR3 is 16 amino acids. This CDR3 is CASSLGLAGETGELFF. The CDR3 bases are TGCGCCAGCAGCTTGGGACTAGCGGGAGAAACCGGGGAGCTGTTTTTT.

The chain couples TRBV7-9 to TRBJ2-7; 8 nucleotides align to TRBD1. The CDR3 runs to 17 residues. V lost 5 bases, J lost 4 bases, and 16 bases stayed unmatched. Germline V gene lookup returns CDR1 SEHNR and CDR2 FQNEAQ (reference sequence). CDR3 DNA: TGTGCCAGCAGCCCCGGACAGGGCCAACTGGGATTATACGAGCAGTACTTC. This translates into CASSPGQGQLGLYEQYF.

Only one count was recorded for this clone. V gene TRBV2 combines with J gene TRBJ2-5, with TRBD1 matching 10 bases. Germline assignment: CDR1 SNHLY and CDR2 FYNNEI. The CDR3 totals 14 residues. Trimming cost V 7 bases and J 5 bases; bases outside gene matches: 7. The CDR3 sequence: CASIGTGAWETQYF. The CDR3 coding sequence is TGTGCCAGCATTGGGACAGGGGCTTGGGAGACCCAGTACTTC.

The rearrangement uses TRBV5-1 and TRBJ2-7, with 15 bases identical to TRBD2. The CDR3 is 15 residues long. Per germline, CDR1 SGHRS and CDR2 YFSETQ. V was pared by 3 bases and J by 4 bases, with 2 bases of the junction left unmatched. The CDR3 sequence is CASSYGTSGRYEQYF. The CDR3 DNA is TGCGCCAGCAGCTACGGGACTAGCGGGAGGTACGAGCAGTACTTC.

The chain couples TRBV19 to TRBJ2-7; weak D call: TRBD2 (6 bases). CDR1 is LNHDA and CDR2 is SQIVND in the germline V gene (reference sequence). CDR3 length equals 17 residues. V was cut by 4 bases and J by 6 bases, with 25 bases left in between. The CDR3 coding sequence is TGTGCCAGTAGTACCCCCAGGGCGGCGGGAAAGGCGGGCGAGCAGTACTTC. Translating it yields CASSTPRAAGKAGEQYF.

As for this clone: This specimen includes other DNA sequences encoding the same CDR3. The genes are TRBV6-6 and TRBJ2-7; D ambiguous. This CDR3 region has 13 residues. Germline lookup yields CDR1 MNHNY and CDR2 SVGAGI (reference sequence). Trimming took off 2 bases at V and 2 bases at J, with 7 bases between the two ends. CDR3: CASSYRRAYEQYF. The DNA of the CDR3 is TGTGCCAGCAGTTACCGGCGAGCCTACGAGCAGTACTTC.

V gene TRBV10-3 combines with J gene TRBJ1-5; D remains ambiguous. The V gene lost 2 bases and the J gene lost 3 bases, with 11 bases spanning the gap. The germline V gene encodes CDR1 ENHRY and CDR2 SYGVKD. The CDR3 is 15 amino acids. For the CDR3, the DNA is TGTGCCATCAGTGAGGTGGGTCAGCTCAATCAGCCCCAGCATTTT. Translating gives CAISEVGQLNQPQHF.

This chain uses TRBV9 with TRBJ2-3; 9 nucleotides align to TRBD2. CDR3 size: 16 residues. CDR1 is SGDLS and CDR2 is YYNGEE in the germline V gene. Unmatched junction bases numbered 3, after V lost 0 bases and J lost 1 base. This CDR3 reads CASSVEPSGGTDTQYF. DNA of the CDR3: TGTGCCAGCAGCGTAGAACCTAGCGGGGGCACAGATACGCAGTATTTT.

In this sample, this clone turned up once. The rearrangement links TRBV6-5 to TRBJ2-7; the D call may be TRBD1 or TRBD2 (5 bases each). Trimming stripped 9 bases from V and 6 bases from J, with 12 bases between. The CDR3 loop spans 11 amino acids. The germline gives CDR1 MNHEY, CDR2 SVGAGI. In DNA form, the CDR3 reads TGTGCCAGGGGGGTGAGGGCCGAGCAGTACTTC. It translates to CARGVRAEQYF.

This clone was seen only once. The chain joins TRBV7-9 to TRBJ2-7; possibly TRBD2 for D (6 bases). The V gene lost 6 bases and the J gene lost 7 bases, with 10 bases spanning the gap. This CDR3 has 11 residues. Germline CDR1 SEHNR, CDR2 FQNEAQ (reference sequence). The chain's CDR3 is CASRNGGEQYF. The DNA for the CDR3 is TGTGCCAGCAGGAATGGGGGGGAGCAGTACTTC.

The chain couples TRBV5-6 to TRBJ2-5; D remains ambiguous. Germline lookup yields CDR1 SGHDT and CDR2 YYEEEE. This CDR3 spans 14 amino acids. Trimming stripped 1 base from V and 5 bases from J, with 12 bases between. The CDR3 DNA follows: TGTGCCAGCAGCTTGCCCACCCCAAGGGAGACCCAGTACTTC. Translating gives CASSLPTPRETQYF.

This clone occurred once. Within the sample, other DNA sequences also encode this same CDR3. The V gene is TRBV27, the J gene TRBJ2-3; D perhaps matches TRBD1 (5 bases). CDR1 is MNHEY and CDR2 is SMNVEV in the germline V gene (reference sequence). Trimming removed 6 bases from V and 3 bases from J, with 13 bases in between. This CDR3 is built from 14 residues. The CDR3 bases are TGTGCCAGCAGGCAGGGTGGAGTGACAGATACGCAGTATTTT. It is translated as CASRQGGVTDTQYF.

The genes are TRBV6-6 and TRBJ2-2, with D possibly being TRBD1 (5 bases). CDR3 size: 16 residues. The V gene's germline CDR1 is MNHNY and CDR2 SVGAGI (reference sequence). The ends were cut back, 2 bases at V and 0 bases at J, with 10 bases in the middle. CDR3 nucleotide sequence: TGTGCCAGCAGTTACACAGCGACAGCGAACACCGGGGAGCTGTTTTTT. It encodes CASSYTATANTGELFF.

The CDR3 DNA reads as TGTGCCAGCAGTTACTCTAGGGATTCCTATGGCTACACCTTC. Protein sequence: CASSYSRDSYGYTF. This chain joins TRBV6-5 and TRBJ1-2; D uncertain. V was trimmed by 0 bases and J by 4 bases, leaving 9 bases between them. This CDR3 contains 14 residues. CDR1 MNHEY and CDR2 SVGAGI come from the germline V gene.

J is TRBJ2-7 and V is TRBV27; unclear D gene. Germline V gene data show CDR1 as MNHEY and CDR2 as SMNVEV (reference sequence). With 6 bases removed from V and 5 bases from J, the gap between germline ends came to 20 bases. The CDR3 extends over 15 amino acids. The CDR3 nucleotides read TGTGCCAGCAGGACCAATATGGACCCTGTCCACGAGCAGTACTTC. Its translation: CASRTNMDPVHEQYF.

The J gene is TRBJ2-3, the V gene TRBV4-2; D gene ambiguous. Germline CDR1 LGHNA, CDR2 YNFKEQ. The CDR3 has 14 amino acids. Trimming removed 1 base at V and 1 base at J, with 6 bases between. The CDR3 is CASSQVSGTDTQYF. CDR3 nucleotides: TGTGCCAGCAGCCAAGTGTCAGGCACAGATACGCAGTATTTT.

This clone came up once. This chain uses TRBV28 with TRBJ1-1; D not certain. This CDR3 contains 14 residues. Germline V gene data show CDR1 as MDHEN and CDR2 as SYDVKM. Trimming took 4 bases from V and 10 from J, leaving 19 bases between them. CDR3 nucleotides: TGTGCCAGCAGTTCGCCAGGCTACCCATTGGTAGCTTTCTTT. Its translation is CASSSPGYPLVAFF. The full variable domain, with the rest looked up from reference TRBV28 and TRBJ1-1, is DVKVTQSSRYLVKRTGEKVFLECVQDMDHENMFWYRQDPGLGLRLIYFSYDVKMKEKGDIPEGYSVSREKKERFSLILESASTNQTSMYLCASSSPGYPLVAFFGQGTRLTVV.

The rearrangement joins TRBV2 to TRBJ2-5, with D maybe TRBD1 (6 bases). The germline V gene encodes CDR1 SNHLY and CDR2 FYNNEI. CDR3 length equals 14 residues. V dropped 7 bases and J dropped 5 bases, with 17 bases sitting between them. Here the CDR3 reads CASTPDRYSETQYF. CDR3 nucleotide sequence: TGTGCCAGCACCCCCGACAGGTATAGCGAGACCCAGTACTTC.